Sequencing of this T cell receptor (beta chain) was carried out in a study of monozygotic twins with inflammatory bowel disease. For every TCR library, around 3,700 ng of total RNA was used. Amplification of TCRalpha and TCRbeta cDNA involved two nested PCRs that ran for approximately 17 and 9 cycles. TCRdb re-called the 5' RACE reads and gives one entry per CDR3 protein, without DNA. The sample table includes under 200,000 distinct CDR3 sequences. A word on this clonotype: Its antigen is currently unknown.

The CDR3 spans 13 residues. Germline values: CDR1 SGDLS, CDR2 YYNGEE. Overall study findings and caveats: It was observed that concordant and discordant twins did not differ in repertoire similarity, possibly given limited power.

The genes are TRBV9 and TRBJ1-2; TCRdb reports TRBD1, a call that lacks DNA to check it against. This sequence was found in a human donor with ulcerative colitis or Crohn's disease, or a healthy co-twin of an affected twin (not recorded which). The sample consisted of blood. The CDR3 is CASRNRDNYGYTF.